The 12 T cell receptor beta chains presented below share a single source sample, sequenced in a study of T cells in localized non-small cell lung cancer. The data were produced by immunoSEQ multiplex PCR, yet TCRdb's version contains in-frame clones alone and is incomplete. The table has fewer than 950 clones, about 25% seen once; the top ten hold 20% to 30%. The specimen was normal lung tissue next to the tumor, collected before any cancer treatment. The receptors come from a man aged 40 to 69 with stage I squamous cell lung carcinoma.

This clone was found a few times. The CDR3 reads CASSQGQGASNQPQHF. CDR3 in DNA: TGCGCCAGCAGCCAGGGACAGGGGGCGAGCAATCAGCCCCAGCATTTT. The chain links TRBV1 to TRBJ1-5; the tabulated D call, TRBD1, remains unverified against the DNA. TRBV1 is recorded as a pseudogene. The CDR3 contains 16 residues.

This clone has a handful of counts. The chain's CDR3 is CASSSGERADTQYF. The DNA of the CDR3 is TGTGCCAGCAGCTCCGGGGAGCGGGCAGATACGCAGTATTTT. The chain has TRBV7-6 and TRBJ2-3; possible D gene TRBD2, 6 bases. Trimming left V 4 bases short and J 4 bases short, with 12 bases between. The germline V gene has CDR1 SGHVS and CDR2 FNYEAQ. The CDR3 spans 14 residues.

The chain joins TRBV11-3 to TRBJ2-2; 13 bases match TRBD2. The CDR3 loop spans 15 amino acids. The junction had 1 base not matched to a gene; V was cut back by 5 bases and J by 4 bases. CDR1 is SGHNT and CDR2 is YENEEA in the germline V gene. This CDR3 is CASSRLAGGTGELFF. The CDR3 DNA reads TGTGCCAGCAGCCGACTAGCGGGGGGCACCGGGGAGCTGTTTTTT.

The CDR3: CASSYPFGLRQDLSYEQYF. CDR3 bases: TGTGCCAGCAGTTACCCATTTGGCCTAAGACAGGACCTCTCCTACGAGCAGTACTTC. V usage is TRBV6-8 and J usage is TRBJ2-7, with D maybe TRBD1 (6 bases). Germline V lookup: CDR1 MNHGY, CDR2 SAAAGT. The CDR3 runs to 19 residues. Trimming shortened V by 2 bases and J by 0 bases, and 23 bases separated the two germline ends.

The CDR3 DNA reads as TGCGCCAGCAGCCCAACCTGGACCTCGTCCGGGGAGCTGTTTTTT. Its translation is CASSPTWTSSGELFF. This rearrangement joins TRBV5-1 to TRBJ2-2; D ambiguous. V was clipped by 4 bases and J by 6 bases, with 16 bases between them. Looked up from germline, CDR1 is SGHRS and CDR2 is YFSETQ. The CDR3 has 15 amino acids.

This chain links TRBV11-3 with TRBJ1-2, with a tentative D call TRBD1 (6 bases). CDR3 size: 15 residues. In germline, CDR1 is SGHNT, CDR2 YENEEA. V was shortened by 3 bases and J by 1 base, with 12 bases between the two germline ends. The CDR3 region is CASSLIVQGNYGYTF. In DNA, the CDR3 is TGTGCCAGCAGCTTGATCGTACAGGGTAACTATGGCTACACCTTC.

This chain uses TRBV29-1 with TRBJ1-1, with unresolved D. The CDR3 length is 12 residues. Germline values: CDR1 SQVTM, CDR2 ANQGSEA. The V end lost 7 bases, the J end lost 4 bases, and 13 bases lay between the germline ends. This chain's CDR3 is CSGGFRSTEAFF. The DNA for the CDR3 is TGCAGCGGGGGATTTCGGAGCACTGAAGCTTTCTTT.

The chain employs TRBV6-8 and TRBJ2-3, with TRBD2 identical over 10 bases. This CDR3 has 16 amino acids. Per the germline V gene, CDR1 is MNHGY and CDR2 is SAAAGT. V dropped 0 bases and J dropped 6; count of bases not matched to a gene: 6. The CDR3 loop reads CASSYSSGGATDTQYF. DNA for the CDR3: TGTGCCAGCAGTTACTCAAGCGGGGGGGCAACGGATACGCAGTATTTT.

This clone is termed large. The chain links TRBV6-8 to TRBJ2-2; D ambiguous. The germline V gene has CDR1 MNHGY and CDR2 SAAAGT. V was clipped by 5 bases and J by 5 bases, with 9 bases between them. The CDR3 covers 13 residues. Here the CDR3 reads CASSPTRTGELFF. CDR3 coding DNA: TGTGCCAGCAGTCCTACCCGGACCGGGGAGCTGTTTTTT.

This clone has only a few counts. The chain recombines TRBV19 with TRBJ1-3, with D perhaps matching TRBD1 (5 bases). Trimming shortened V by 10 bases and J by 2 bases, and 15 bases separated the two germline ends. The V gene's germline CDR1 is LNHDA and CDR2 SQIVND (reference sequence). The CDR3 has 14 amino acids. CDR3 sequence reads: CATQDGGTGNTIYF. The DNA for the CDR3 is TGTGCCACCCAAGACGGGGGAACTGGAAACACCATATATTTT.

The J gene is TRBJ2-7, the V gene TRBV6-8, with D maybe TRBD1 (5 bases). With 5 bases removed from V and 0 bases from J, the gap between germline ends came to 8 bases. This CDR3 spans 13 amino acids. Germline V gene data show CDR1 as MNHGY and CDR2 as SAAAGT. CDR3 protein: CASSIDSSYEQYF. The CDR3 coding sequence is TGTGCCAGCAGTATCGACAGCTCCTACGAGCAGTACTTC.

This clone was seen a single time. The CDR3 here is CSVEPSGDFEQYF. The CDR3 coding sequence is TGCAGCGTTGAACCTAGCGGGGACTTTGAGCAGTACTTC. The chain has TRBV29-1 and TRBJ2-7; 9 positions agree with TRBD2. Trimming took 2 bases from V and 7 from J; bases not matched to a gene: 6. This CDR3 is 13 amino acids long. From germline, CDR1 is SQVTM and CDR2 ANQGSEA.